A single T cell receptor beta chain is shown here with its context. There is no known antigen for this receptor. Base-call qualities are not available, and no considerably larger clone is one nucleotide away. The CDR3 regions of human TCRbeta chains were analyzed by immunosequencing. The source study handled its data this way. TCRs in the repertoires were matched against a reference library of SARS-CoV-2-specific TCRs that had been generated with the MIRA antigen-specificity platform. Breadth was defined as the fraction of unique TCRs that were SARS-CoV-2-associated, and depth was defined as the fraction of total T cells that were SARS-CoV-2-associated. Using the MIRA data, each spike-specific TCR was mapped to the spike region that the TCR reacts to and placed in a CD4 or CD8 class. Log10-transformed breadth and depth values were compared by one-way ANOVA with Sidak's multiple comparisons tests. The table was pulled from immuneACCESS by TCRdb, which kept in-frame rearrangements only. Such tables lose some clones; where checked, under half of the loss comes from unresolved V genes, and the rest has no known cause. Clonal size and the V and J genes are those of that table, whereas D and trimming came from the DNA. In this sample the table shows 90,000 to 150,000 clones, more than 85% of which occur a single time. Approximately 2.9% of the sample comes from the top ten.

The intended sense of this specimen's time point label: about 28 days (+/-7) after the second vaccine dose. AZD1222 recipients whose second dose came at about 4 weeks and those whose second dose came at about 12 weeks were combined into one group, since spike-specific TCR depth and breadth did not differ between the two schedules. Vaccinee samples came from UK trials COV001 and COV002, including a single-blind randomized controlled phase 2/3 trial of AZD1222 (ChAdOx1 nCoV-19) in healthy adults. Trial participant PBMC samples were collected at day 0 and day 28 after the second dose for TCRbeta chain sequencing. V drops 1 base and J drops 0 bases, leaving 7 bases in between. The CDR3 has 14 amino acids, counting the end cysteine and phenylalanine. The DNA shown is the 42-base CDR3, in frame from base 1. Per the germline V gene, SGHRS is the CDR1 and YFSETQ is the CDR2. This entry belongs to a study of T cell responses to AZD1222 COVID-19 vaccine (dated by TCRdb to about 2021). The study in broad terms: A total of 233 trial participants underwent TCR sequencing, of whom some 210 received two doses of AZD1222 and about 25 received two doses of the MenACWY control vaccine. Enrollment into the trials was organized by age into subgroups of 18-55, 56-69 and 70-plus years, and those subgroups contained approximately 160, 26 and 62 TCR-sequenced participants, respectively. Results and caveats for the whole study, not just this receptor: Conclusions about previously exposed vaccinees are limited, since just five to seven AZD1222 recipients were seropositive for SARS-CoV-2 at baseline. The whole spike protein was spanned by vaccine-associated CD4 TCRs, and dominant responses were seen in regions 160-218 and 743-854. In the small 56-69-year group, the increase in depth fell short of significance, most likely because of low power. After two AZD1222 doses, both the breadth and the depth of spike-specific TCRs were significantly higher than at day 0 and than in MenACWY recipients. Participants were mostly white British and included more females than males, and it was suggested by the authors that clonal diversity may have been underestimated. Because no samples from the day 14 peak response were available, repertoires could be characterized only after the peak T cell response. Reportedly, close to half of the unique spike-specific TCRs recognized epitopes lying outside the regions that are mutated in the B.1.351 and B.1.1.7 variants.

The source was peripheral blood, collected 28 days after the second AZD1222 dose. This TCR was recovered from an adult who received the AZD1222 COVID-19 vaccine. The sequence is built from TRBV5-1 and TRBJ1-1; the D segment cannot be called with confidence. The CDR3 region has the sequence CASSLFSVNTEAFF. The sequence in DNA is TGCGCCAGCAGCTTGTTTTCCGTGAACACTGAAGCTTTCTTT.